Listed here are 21 T cell receptor beta chains from one sample, sequenced in a study of cytomegalovirus exposure and HLA in healthy donors. The primer mix had 60 Vbeta and 13 Jbeta primers. TCRdb's table, derived via immunoSEQ multiplex PCR, lists solely in-frame clones and lacks some. The sample has approximately 160,000 clones, 55% to 80% seen once. What was sequenced was PBMCs. The source of these receptors is a woman aged 18-29 years in good health and CMV-seropositive.

This clone was observed a handful of times. At the DNA level, this CDR3 is encoded by other sequences in the same sample as well. The chain recombines TRBV11-2 with TRBJ2-1; D not certain. V was cut by 1 base and J by 3 bases, with 4 bases left in between. This CDR3 is 13 amino acids long. Germline V gene lookup returns CDR1 SGHAT and CDR2 FQNNGV. CDR3 sequence reads: CASSLGLYNEQFF. DNA for the CDR3: TGTGCCAGCAGCTTAGGGCTCTACAATGAGCAGTTCTTC.

V gene TRBV6-5 combines with J gene TRBJ1-2; TRBD1 is a possible D gene (5 bases). The CDR3 is 14 amino acids. Germline assignment: CDR1 MNHEY and CDR2 SVGAGI. V was pared by 6 bases and J by 4 bases, with 15 bases between. CDR3 residues: CASSQTQGTYGYTF. CDR3 bases: TGTGCCAGCAGCCAAACGCAGGGCACCTATGGCTACACCTTC.

The chain uses TRBV9 and TRBJ2-7, with 8 positions matching TRBD1. The germline CDR1 and CDR2 sequences are SGDLS and YYNGEE. The CDR3 consists of 15 residues. V lost 5 bases and J lost 1; bases outside the gene matches: 8. The CDR3, as DNA: TGTGCCAGCAGTCTACAGGGGGAGCCTTCCTACGAGCAGTACTTC. The encoded protein is CASSLQGEPSYEQYF.

The genes are TRBV4-2 and TRBJ2-1; possibly TRBD2 for D (5 bases). Germline V gene lookup returns CDR1 LGHNA and CDR2 YNFKEQ. V dropped 0 bases and J dropped 10 bases, with 13 bases sitting between them. The CDR3 runs 14 residues. CDR3 in amino acids: CASSQDSLAPEQFF. CDR3 DNA: TGTGCCAGCAGCCAAGATAGCCTAGCCCCGGAGCAGTTCTTC.

The chain combines TRBV6-4 with TRBJ1-1; a possible D gene is TRBD1 (6 bases). V dropped 6 bases and J dropped 4 bases, with 12 bases sitting between them. Germline values: CDR1 MRHNA, CDR2 SNTAGT. The CDR3 covers 13 residues. Written as DNA, the CDR3 is TGTGCCAGCAGCGAGGGGGGGAGCACTGAAGCTTTCTTT. The encoded protein is CASSEGGSTEAFF.

This clone came up once. The chain uses TRBV7-3 and TRBJ1-2; D not resolved. The CDR3 is 13 residues long. V was trimmed by 5 bases and J by 8 bases, leaving 15 bases between them. The germline gives CDR1 SGHTA, CDR2 FQGTGA. The CDR3 nucleotides are TGTGCCAGCAGCCTCAGTGGTGGAGGGGGCTACACCTTC. As protein: CASSLSGGGGYTF.

As DNA, the CDR3 is TGTGCCAGCAGTGAAAGTTATGGACTTAACTACTTC. As protein: CASSESYGLNYF. This sequence joins TRBV6-1 and TRBJ2-7; TRBD2 is a possible D gene (5 bases). Germline V gives CDR1 MNHNS, CDR2 SASEGT. The CDR3 is 12 amino acids. V was shortened by 2 bases and J by 13 bases, with 15 bases between the two germline ends.

CDR3: CASSPVAAFTSYEQYF. The DNA of the CDR3 is TGTGCCAGCTCACCGGTAGCGGCATTTACCTCCTACGAGCAGTACTTC. This rearrangement joins TRBV18 to TRBJ2-7; a possible D gene is TRBD2 (6 bases). V lost 3 bases and J lost 0, with 15 bases in between. The CDR3 extends over 16 amino acids. Germline CDR1 is KGHSH and CDR2 is LQKENI.

CDR3 nucleotides: TGTGCCTGGAGTCAAGGGGCTGCACCCCTCCACTTT. It encodes CAWSQGAAPLHF. The V gene is TRBV30, the J gene TRBJ1-6, with D possibly TRBD1 on 5 matching bases. V lost 2 bases to trimming and J lost 11 bases, with 10 bases between them. The CDR3 contains 12 residues. The V gene's germline CDR1 is GTSNPN and CDR2 SVGIG (reference sequence).

With regard to this clone: Other nucleotide sequences in the sample specify the same CDR3. The chain couples TRBV5-1 to TRBJ2-4; 9 positions agree with TRBD1. Unmatched junction bases numbered 4, after V lost 0 bases and J lost 6 bases. Germline values: CDR1 SGHRS, CDR2 YFSETQ. This CDR3 comprises 15 residues. CDR3 protein: CASSLGGTGTNIQYF. CDR3 nucleotides: TGCGCCAGCAGCTTGGGTGGGACAGGGACAAACATTCAGTACTTC.

This clone showed up just once. This chain joins TRBV6-5 and TRBJ2-7, with 13 bases that match TRBD2. Germline V gene data show CDR1 as MNHEY and CDR2 as SVGAGI. V dropped 5 bases and J dropped 4; count of bases not matched to a gene: 5. This CDR3 is 15 amino acids long. For the CDR3, the DNA is TGTGCCAGCAGTGGGGGACTAGCGGGGATTTACGAGCAGTACTTC. Translating gives CASSGGLAGIYEQYF.

This sequence joins TRBV9 and TRBJ2-1, with D uncertain. From germline, CDR1 is SGDLS and CDR2 YYNGEE. Trimming shortened V by 0 bases and J by 4 bases, and 11 bases separated the two germline ends. The CDR3 is made up of 15 amino acids. The CDR3 coding sequence is TGTGCCAGCAGCGTAGCCGCGGTATGGTACAATGAGCAGTTCTTC. It encodes CASSVAAVWYNEQFF.

The genes are TRBV10-3 and TRBJ2-3; D uncertain. CDR1 ENHRY and CDR2 SYGVKD come from the germline V gene. The CDR3 covers 15 residues. The germline V and J ends were trimmed by 4 bases and 2 bases, with 13 bases remaining between them. The CDR3 DNA sequence: TGTGCCATCAGTGGAGGCAGTGTCGTCACAGATACGCAGTATTTT. Protein: CAISGGSVVTDTQYF.

The J gene is TRBJ1-5, the V gene TRBV6-5; 8 nucleotides match TRBD1. The CDR3 spans 15 residues. Germline lookup yields CDR1 MNHEY and CDR2 SVGAGI. J was trimmed by 3 bases and V by 5 bases; bases with no gene match: 6. The CDR3 bases are TGTGCCAGCAGTCGGACAGGGACAACCAATCAGCCCCAGCATTTT. Its protein is CASSRTGTTNQPQHF.

V and J are TRBV18 and TRBJ2-4, with 7 bases identical to TRBD1. The germline gives CDR1 KGHSH, CDR2 LQKENI. V shed 4 bases, J shed 8 bases, and the junction held 2 bases outside the gene matches. CDR3 length equals 12 residues. The chain's CDR3 is CASSRDSHIQYF. For the CDR3, the DNA is TGTGCCAGCTCACGGGACAGTCACATTCAGTACTTC.

This clone was detected only once. The chain links TRBV7-9 to TRBJ1-4; D is unclear. This CDR3 is built from 14 residues. V lost 6 bases, J lost 8 bases, and 16 bases lay in between. Germline CDR1 reads SEHNR; CDR2 reads FQNEAQ (reference sequence). CDR3 sequence (DNA): TGTGCCAGCAGTCTGTCGAGAGGTCGAGAAAAACTGTTTTTT. Translation: CASSLSRGREKLFF.

The rearrangement uses TRBV5-1 and TRBJ2-2, with D possibly being TRBD2 (6 bases). V gave up 4 bases and J gave up 6 bases, with 10 bases separating them. The CDR3 contains 13 residues. Germline V gene data show CDR1 as SGHRS and CDR2 as YFSETQ. CDR3 nucleotides: TGCGCCAGCAGCACCAGGGAGGCCGGGGAGCTGTTTTTT. Its translation: CASSTREAGELFF.

There are a few counts of this clone. The chain joins TRBV5-1 to TRBJ2-5; D is uncertain. V was cut by 2 bases and J by 1 base, with 6 bases left in between. The CDR3 contains 13 residues. The V gene's germline CDR1 is SGHRS and CDR2 YFSETQ. The CDR3 coding sequence is TGCGCCAGCAGCTTTTTAGCCCAAGAGACCCAGTACTTC. Its translation: CASSFLAQETQYF.

This clone has a handful of counts. The chain is built from TRBV5-1 and TRBJ1-1; no firm D call. Trimming stripped 4 bases from V and 6 bases from J, with 19 bases between. CDR1 and CDR2 (germline): SGHRS, YFSETQ. This CDR3 region has 15 residues. Here the CDR3 reads CASSPIPGVLAEAFF. The CDR3 coding sequence is TGCGCCAGCAGCCCGATTCCCGGAGTTTTGGCTGAAGCTTTCTTT.

This chain connects TRBV11-2 to TRBJ2-5; D is possibly TRBD2 (6 bases). In germline, CDR1 is SGHAT, CDR2 FQNNGV. This CDR3 spans 15 amino acids. V was cut by 1 base and J by 2 bases, with 11 bases left in between. The CDR3, as DNA: TGTGCCAGCAGCTTAGGTTTGCGGGATCAAGAGACCCAGTACTTC. Protein: CASSLGLRDQETQYF.

V gene TRBV19 combines with J gene TRBJ1-3; a possible D gene is TRBD1 (6 bases). The germline V gene has CDR1 LNHDA and CDR2 SQIVND (reference sequence). This CDR3 contains 16 residues. V lost 6 bases, J lost 0 bases, and 15 bases lay in between. CDR3 loop: CASRLTGTTSGNTIYF. The CDR3, as DNA: TGTGCCAGTAGACTCACCGGGACAACCTCTGGAAACACCATATATTTT.